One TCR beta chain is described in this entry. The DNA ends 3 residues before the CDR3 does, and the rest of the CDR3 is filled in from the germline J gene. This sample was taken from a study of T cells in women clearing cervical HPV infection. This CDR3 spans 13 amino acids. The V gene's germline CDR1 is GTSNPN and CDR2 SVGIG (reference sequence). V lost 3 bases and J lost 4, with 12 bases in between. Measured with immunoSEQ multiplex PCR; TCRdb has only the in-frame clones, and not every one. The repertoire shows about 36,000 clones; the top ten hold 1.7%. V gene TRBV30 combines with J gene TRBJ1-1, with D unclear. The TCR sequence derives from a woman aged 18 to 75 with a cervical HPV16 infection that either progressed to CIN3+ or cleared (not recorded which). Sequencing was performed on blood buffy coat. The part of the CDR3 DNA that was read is TGTGCCTGGAGCCTAGCCAGGCTCACTGAA. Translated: CAWSLARLTE. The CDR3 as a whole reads CAWSLARLTEAFF.